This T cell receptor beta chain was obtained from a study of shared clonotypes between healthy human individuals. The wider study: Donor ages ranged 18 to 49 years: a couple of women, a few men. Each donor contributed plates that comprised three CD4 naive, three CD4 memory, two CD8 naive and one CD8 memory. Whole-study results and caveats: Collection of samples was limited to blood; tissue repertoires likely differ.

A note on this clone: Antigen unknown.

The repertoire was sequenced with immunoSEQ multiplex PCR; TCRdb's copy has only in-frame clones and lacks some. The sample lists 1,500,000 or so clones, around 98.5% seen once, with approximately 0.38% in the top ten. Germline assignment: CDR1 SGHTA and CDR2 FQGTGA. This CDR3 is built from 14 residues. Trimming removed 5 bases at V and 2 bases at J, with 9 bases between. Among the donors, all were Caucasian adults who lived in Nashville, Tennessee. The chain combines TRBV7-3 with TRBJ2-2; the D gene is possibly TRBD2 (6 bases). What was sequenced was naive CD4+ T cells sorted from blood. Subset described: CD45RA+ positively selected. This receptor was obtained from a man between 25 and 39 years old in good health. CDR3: CASSPGTNTGELFF. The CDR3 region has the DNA TGTGCCAGCAGCCCCGGGACTAACACCGGGGAGCTGTTTTTT.